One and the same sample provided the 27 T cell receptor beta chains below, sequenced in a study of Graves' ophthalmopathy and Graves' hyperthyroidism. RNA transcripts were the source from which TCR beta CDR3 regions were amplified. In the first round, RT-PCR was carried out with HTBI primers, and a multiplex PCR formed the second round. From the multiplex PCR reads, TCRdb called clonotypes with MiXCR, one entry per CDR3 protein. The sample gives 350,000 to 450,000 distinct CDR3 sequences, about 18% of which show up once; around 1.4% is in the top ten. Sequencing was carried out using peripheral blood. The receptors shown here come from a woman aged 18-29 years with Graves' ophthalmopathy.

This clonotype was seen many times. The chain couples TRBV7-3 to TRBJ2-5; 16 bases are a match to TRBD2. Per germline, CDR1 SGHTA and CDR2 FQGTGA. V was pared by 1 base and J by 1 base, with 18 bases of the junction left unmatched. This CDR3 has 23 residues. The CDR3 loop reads CASSLILSRGLAGGTPLQETQYF. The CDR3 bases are TGTGCCAGCAGCTTAATTCTCTCGCGGGGACTAGCGGGGGGGACCCCACTCCAAGAGACCCAGTACTTC. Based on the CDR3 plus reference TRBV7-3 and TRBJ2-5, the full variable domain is GAGVSQTPSNKVTEKGKYVELRCDPISGHTALYWYRQSLGQGPEFLIYFQGTGAADDSGLPNDRFFAVRPEGSVSTLKIQRTERGDSAVYLCASSLILSRGLAGGTPLQETQYFGPGTRLLVL.

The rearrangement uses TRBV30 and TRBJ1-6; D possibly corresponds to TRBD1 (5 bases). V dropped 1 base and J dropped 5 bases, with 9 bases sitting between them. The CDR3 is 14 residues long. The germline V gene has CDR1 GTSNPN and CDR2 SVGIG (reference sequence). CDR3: CAWSAGGDNSPLHF. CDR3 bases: TGTGCCTGGAGTGCCGGAGGGGATAATTCACCCCTCCACTTT.

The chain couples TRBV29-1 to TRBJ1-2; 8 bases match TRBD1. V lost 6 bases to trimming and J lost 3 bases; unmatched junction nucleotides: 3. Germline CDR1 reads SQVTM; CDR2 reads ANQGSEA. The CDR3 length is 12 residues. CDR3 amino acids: CSVQGVDYGYTF. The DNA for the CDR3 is TGCAGCGTACAGGGGGTTGACTATGGCTACACCTTC.

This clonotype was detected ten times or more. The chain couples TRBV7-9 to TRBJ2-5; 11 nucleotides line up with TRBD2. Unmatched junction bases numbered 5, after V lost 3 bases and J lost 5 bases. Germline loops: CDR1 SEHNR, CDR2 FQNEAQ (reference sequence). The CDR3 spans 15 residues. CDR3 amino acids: CASSFGTSGQETQYF. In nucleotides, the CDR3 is TGTGCCAGCAGCTTCGGGACTAGCGGTCAGGAGACCCAGTACTTC.

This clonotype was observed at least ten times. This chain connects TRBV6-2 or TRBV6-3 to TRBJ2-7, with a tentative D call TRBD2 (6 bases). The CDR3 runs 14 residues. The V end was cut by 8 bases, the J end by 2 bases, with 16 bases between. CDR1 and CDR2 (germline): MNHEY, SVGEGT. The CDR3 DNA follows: TGTGCCAGCCGAGGTAGTTCGGGAGCCTACGAGCAGTACTTC. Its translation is CASRGSSGAYEQYF.

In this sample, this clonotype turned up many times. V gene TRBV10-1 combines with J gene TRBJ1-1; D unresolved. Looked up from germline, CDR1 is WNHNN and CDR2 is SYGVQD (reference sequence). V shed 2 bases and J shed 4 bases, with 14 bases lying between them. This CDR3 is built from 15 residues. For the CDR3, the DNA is TGCGCCAGCAGTGAGGGCTTGGACCGGGGCACTGAAGCTTTCTTT. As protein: CASSEGLDRGTEAFF.

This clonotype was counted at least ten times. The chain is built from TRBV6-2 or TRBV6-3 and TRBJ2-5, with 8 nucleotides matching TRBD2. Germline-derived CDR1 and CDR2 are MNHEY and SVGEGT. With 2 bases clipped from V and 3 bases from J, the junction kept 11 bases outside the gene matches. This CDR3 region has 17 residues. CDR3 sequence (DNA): TGTGCCAGCAGTTACGATCTTACGGGAGGGAAAAAAGAGACCCAGTACTTC. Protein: CASSYDLTGGKKETQYF.

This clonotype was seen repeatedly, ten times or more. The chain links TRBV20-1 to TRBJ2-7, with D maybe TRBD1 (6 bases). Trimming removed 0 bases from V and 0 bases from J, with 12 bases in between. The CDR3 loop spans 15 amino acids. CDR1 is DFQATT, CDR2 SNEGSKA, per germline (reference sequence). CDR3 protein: CSARDTDSFSYEQYF. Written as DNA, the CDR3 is TGCAGTGCTAGAGATACGGACAGCTTCTCCTACGAGCAGTACTTC.

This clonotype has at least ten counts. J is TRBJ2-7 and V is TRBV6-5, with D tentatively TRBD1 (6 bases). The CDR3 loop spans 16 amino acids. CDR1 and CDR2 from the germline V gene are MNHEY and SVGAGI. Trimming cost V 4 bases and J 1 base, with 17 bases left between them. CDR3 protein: CASSSLGTLGSYEQYF. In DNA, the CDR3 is TGTGCCAGCAGTTCCTTGGGGACACTGGGGTCCTACGAGCAGTACTTC.

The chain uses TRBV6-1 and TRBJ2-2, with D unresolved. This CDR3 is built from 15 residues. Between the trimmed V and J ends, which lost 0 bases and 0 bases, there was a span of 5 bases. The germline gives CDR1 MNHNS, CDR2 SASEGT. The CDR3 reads CASSEASPNTGELFF. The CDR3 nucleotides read TGTGCCAGCAGTGAAGCTTCTCCGAACACCGGGGAGCTGTTTTTT.

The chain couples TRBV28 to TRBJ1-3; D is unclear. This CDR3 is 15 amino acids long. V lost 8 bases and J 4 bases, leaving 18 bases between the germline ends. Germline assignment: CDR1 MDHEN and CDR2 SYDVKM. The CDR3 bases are TGTGCCAGCTCCTCAGCAGGAGCGGGGGGAAACACCATATATTTT. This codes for CASSSAGAGGNTIYF.

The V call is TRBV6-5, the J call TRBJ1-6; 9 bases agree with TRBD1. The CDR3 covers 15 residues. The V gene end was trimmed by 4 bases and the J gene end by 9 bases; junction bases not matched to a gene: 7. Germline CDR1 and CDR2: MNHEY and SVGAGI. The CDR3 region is CASSLTGGTGSPLHF. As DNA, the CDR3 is TGTGCCAGCAGTTTGACAGGGGGAACTGGTTCACCCCTCCACTTT.

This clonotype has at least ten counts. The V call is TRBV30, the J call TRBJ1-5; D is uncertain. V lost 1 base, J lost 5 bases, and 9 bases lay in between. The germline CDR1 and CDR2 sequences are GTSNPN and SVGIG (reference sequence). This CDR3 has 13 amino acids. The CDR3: CAWSEGGDQPQHF. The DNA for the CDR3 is TGTGCCTGGAGTGAGGGCGGCGATCAGCCCCAGCATTTT.

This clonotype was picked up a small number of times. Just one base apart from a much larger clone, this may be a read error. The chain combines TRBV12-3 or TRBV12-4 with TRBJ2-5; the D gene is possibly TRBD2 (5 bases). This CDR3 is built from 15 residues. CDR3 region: CASSFDEGDQKTQYF. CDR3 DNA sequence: TGTGCCAGCAGCTTTGACGAGGGCGACCAAAAGACCCAGTACTTC.

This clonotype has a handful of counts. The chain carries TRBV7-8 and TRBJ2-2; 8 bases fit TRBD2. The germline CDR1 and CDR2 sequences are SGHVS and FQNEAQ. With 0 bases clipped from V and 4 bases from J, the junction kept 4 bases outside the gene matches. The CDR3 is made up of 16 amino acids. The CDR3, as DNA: TGTGCCAGCAGCTTAGCGAACGGGAGGGGCACCGGGGAGCTGTTTTTT. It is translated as CASSLANGRGTGELFF. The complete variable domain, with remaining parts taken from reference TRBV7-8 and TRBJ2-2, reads GAGVSQSPRYKVAKRGQDVALRCDPISGHVSLFWYQQALGQGPEFLTYFQNEAQLDKSGLPSDRFFAERPEGSVSTLKIQRTQQEDSAVYLCASSLANGRGTGELFFGEGSRLTVL.

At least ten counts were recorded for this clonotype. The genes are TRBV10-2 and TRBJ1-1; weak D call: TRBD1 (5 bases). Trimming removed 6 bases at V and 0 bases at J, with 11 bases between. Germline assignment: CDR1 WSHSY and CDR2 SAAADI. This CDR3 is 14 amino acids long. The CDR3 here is CASRGDGLNTEAFF. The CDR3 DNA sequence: TGCGCCAGCAGGGGGGACGGACTGAACACTGAAGCTTTCTTT.

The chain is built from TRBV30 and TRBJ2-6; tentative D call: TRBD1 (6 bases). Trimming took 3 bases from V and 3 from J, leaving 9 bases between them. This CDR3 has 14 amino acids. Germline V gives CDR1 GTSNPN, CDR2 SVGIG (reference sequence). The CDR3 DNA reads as TGTGCCTGGAGCACAGGGAATGGGGCCAACGTCCTGACTTTC. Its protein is CAWSTGNGANVLTF.

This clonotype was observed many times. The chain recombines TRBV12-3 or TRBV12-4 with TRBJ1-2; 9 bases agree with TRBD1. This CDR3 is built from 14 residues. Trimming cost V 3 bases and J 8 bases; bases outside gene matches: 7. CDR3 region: CASSLGQGLEGYTF. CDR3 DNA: TGTGCCAGCAGTTTGGGACAGGGTTTGGAGGGCTACACCTTC.

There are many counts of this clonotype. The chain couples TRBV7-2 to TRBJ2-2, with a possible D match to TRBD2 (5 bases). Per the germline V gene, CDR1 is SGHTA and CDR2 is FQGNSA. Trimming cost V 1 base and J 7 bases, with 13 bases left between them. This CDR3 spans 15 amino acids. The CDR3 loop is CASSLVSGFDGELFF. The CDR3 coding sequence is TGTGCCAGCAGCTTAGTTTCGGGGTTTGACGGGGAGCTGTTTTTT.

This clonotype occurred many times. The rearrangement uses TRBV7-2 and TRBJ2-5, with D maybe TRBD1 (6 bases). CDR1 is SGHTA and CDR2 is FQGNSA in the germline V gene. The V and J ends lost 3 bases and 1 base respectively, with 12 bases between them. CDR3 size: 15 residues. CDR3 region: CASSLGSGAQETQYF. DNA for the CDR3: TGTGCCAGCAGCTTGGGTTCAGGGGCCCAAGAGACCCAGTACTTC.

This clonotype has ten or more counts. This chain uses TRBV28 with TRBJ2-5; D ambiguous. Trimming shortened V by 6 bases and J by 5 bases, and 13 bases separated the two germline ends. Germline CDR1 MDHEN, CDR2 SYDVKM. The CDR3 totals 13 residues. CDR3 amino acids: CASRGPRIETQYF. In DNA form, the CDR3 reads TGTGCCAGCAGAGGGCCAAGGATTGAGACCCAGTACTTC.

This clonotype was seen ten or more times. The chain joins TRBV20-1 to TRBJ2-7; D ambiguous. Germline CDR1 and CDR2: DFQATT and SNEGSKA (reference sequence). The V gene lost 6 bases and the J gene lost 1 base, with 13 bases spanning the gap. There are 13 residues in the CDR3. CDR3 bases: TGCAGTGCCTCCGGTATCAGATCCTACGAGCAGTACTTC. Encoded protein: CSASGIRSYEQYF.

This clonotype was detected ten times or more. The CDR3 sequence: CASSYNPETQYF. CDR3 coding DNA: TGTGCCAGCAGCTATAATCCAGAGACCCAGTACTTC. This chain joins TRBV2 and TRBJ2-5, with D unclear. The CDR3 consists of 12 residues. The germline V gene has CDR1 SNHLY and CDR2 FYNNEI. The V gene lost 6 bases and the J gene lost 4 bases, with 9 bases spanning the gap.

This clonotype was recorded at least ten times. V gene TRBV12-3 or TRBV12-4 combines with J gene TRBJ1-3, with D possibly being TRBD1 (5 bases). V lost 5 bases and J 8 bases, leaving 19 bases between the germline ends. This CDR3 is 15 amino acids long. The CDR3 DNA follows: TGTGCCAGCAGTCCCGCGGGGGGAAGTGTATACACCATATATTTT. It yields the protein CASSPAGGSVYTIYF.

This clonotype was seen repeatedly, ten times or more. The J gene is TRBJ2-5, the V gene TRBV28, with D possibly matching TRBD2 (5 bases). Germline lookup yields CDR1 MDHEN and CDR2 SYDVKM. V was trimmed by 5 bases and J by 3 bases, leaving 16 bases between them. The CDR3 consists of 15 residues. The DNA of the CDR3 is TGTGCCAGCAGTGAAGGACTGCTTTTGGAAGAGACCCAGTACTTC. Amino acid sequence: CASSEGLLLEETQYF.

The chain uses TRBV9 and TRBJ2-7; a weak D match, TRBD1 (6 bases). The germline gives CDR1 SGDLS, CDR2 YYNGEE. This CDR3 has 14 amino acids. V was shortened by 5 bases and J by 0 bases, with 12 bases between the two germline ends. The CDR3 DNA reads TGTGCCAGCAGTCAAAGGGGGTCCTCCTACGAGCAGTACTTC. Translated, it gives CASSQRGSSYEQYF.

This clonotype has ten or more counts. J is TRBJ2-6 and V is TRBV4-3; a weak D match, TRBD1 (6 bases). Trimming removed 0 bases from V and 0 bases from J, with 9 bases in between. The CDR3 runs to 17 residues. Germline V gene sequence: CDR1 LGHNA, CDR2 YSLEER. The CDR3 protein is CASSQEGQNSGANVLTF. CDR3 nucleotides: TGCGCCAGCAGCCAAGAGGGACAAAACTCTGGGGCCAACGTCCTGACTTTC.